This is a list of T cell receptor beta chains from one sample in a study of cytomegalovirus exposure and HLA in healthy donors. Measured with immunoSEQ multiplex PCR; TCRdb has only the in-frame clones, and not every one. The repertoire holds roughly 100,000 clones, with less than 85% as singletons. The sequencing sample was made of PBMCs. Source of these receptors: a woman younger than 30 in good health and CMV-seropositive. Each CDR3 is given with its conserved first and last residue. The D gene is left open where the match is weak. Size values are once, few and many counts, or a class for expanded clones, and some rows have none.

CDR3aa: CASSWTGSNQPQHF; CDR3nt: TGTGCCAGCAGCTGGACTGGTAGCAATCAGCCCCAGCATTTT; len: 14; d_gene: -; v_gene: TRBV5-6; j_gene: TRBJ1-5; abundance: few
CDR3aa: CASSLFSTSTDTQYF; CDR3nt: TGTGCCAGCAGTTTATTTAGCACCAGCACAGATACGCAGTATTTT; len: 15; d_gene: -; v_gene: TRBV27; j_gene: TRBJ2-3; abundance: -
CDR3aa: CASSIALQRKAFF; CDR3nt: TGTGCCAGTAGTATAGCCCTACAGAGAAAAGCTTTCTTT; len: 13; d_gene: -; v_gene: TRBV19; j_gene: TRBJ1-1; abundance: -
CDR3aa: CAVTSGSYEQYF; CDR3nt: TGTGCCGTAACTAGCGGAAGCTACGAGCAGTACTTC; len: 12; d_gene: TRBD2; v_gene: TRBV6-1; j_gene: TRBJ2-7; abundance: once
CDR3aa: CASSEWPGTDTQYF; CDR3nt: TGTGCCAGCAGTGAATGGCCCGGCACAGATACGCAGTATTTT; len: 14; d_gene: -; v_gene: TRBV25-1; j_gene: TRBJ2-3; abundance: -
CDR3aa: CASSLGASLAEQYF; CDR3nt: TGTGCCAGCAGCTTGGGGGCCTCTCTCGCCGAGCAGTACTTC; len: 14; d_gene: -; v_gene: TRBV7-6; j_gene: TRBJ2-7; abundance: -
CDR3aa: CASTRGGGMNTEAFF; CDR3nt: TGTGCCAGCACCCGCGGGGGTGGAATGAACACTGAAGCTTTCTTT; len: 15; d_gene: -; v_gene: TRBV28; j_gene: TRBJ1-1; abundance: -
CDR3aa: CAGDRGGHEQYF; CDR3nt: TGTGCCGGGGACAGGGGTGGCCACGAGCAGTACTTC; len: 12; d_gene: TRBD1; v_gene: TRBV30; j_gene: TRBJ2-7; abundance: -
CDR3aa: CASSLGWDNSYEQYF; CDR3nt: TGTGCCAGCAGTCTAGGGTGGGACAACTCCTACGAGCAGTACTTC; len: 15; d_gene: -; v_gene: TRBV2; j_gene: TRBJ2-7; abundance: -
CDR3aa: CASRPRTGLAGEQYF; CDR3nt: TGTGCCAGCAGACCGAGGACAGGACTAGCGGGTGAGCAGTACTTC; len: 15; d_gene: TRBD2; v_gene: TRBV6-1; j_gene: TRBJ2-7; abundance: -
CDR3aa: CASSLSARGLQPQHF; CDR3nt: TGTGCCAGTAGTCTTTCGGCGAGGGGGCTTCAGCCCCAGCATTTT; len: 15; d_gene: TRBD1; v_gene: TRBV19; j_gene: TRBJ1-5; abundance: -
CDR3aa: CASSLWGQRVRSTEAFF; CDR3nt: TGTGCCAGCAGTTTATGGGGACAGCGGGTGCGTTCCACTGAAGCTTTCTTT; len: 17; d_gene: TRBD1; v_gene: TRBV27; j_gene: TRBJ1-1; abundance: -
CDR3aa: CAWNPGPFGDTQYF; CDR3nt: TGTGCCTGGAATCCTGGGCCGTTTGGAGATACGCAGTATTTT; len: 14; d_gene: -; v_gene: TRBV30; j_gene: TRBJ2-3; abundance: -
CDR3aa: CASGRRGLGDQPQHF; CDR3nt: TGTGCCAGCGGCAGACGGGGGTTGGGGGATCAGCCCCAGCATTTT; len: 15; d_gene: -; v_gene: TRBV6-1; j_gene: TRBJ1-5; abundance: -
CDR3aa: CASRDWNTGELFF; CDR3nt: TGTGCCAGCCGGGACTGGAACACCGGGGAGCTGTTTTTT; len: 13; d_gene: -; v_gene: TRBV6-1; j_gene: TRBJ2-2; abundance: -
CDR3aa: CASRSRDTQYF; CDR3nt: TGCGCCAGCCGATCTAGGGATACGCAGTATTTT; len: 11; d_gene: -; v_gene: TRBV4-1; j_gene: TRBJ2-3; abundance: -
CDR3aa: CASRPQGSGEQYF; CDR3nt: TGTGCCAGCAGACCACAGGGGTCGGGCGAGCAGTACTTC; len: 13; d_gene: TRBD1; v_gene: TRBV7-9; j_gene: TRBJ2-7; abundance: -
CDR3aa: CASSTSGSGHEQYF; CDR3nt: TGTGCCAGCAGTACTAGCGGGAGTGGCCACGAGCAGTACTTC; len: 14; d_gene: TRBD2; v_gene: TRBV6-6; j_gene: TRBJ2-7; abundance: -
CDR3aa: CASSDTSSYNEQFF; CDR3nt: TGTGCCAGCAGCGACACTAGCTCCTACAATGAGCAGTTCTTC; len: 14; d_gene: -; v_gene: TRBV6-1; j_gene: TRBJ2-1; abundance: -
CDR3aa: CASSRTGGGTPYEQYF; CDR3nt: TGTGCCAGCAGTCGGACAGGGGGCGGAACACCCTACGAGCAGTACTTC; len: 16; d_gene: TRBD1; v_gene: TRBV7-2; j_gene: TRBJ2-7; abundance: -
CDR3aa: CASLENPGGTEAFF; CDR3nt: TGTGCCAGCCTGGAGAACCCAGGGGGCACTGAAGCTTTCTTT; len: 14; d_gene: TRBD1; v_gene: TRBV6-1; j_gene: TRBJ1-1; abundance: -
CDR3aa: CASSIEGAQPQHF; CDR3nt: TGTGCCAGTAGTATAGAGGGGGCTCAGCCCCAGCATTTT; len: 13; d_gene: -; v_gene: TRBV19; j_gene: TRBJ1-5; abundance: -
CDR3aa: CASSLGLWETQYF; CDR3nt: TGTGCTAGCAGCTTAGGACTTTGGGAGACCCAGTACTTC; len: 13; d_gene: -; v_gene: TRBV7-7; j_gene: TRBJ2-5; abundance: -
CDR3aa: CASRTDRELGYTF; CDR3nt: TGTGCCAGCCGAACGGACAGGGAGCTTGGCTACACCTTC; len: 13; d_gene: TRBD1; v_gene: TRBV2; j_gene: TRBJ1-2; abundance: few
CDR3aa: CASREQGSSGNTIYF; CDR3nt: TGCGCCAGCAGGGAACAGGGAAGCTCTGGAAACACCATATATTTT; len: 15; d_gene: -; v_gene: TRBV5-1; j_gene: TRBJ1-3; abundance: -
CDR3aa: CASSSGTAMGNTQYF; CDR3nt: TGTGCCAGCAGCTCCGGGACTGCGATGGGGAATACGCAGTATTTT; len: 15; d_gene: -; v_gene: TRBV7-2; j_gene: TRBJ2-3; abundance: -
CDR3aa: CAWSPLVGVNRNEQFF; CDR3nt: TGTGCCTGGAGCCCCCTTGTCGGGGTCAACCGCAATGAGCAGTTCTTC; len: 16; d_gene: -; v_gene: TRBV30; j_gene: TRBJ2-1; abundance: -
CDR3aa: CASSPSSGSREEQYF; CDR3nt: TGTGCCAGCAGCCCCTCTAGCGGGAGTCGAGAAGAGCAGTACTTC; len: 15; d_gene: TRBD2; v_gene: TRBV11-2; j_gene: TRBJ2-7; abundance: -
CDR3aa: CATSSQGRGTEAFF; CDR3nt: TGTGCCACCAGCTCACAGGGAAGGGGCACTGAAGCTTTCTTT; len: 14; d_gene: -; v_gene: TRBV6-5; j_gene: TRBJ1-1; abundance: -
CDR3aa: CASAGEQTQYF; CDR3nt: TGTGCCAGCGCCGGGGAACAGACCCAGTACTTC; len: 11; d_gene: -; v_gene: TRBV6-5; j_gene: TRBJ2-5; abundance: -
CDR3aa: CATPRGGAGPGNTIYF; CDR3nt: TGTGCCACCCCCCGCGGGGGGGCAGGTCCTGGAAACACCATATATTTT; len: 16; d_gene: -; v_gene: TRBV2; j_gene: TRBJ1-3; abundance: -
CDR3aa: CASSISGAGLSGANVLTF; CDR3nt: TGTGCCAGTAGTATCTCTGGGGCAGGTCTCTCTGGGGCCAACGTCCTGACTTTC; len: 18; d_gene: -; v_gene: TRBV19; j_gene: TRBJ2-6; abundance: few
CDR3aa: CASRLAGETQYF; CDR3nt: TGTGCCAGTAGGCTAGCGGGAGAGACCCAGTACTTC; len: 12; d_gene: TRBD2; v_gene: TRBV19; j_gene: TRBJ2-5; abundance: -
CDR3aa: CASTGMNTEAFF; CDR3nt: TGTGCCAGTACAGGGATGAACACTGAAGCTTTCTTT; len: 12; d_gene: -; v_gene: TRBV28; j_gene: TRBJ1-1; abundance: -
CDR3aa: CASTPQGLDTGELFF; CDR3nt: TGTGCCTCCACCCCACAGGGACTAGACACCGGGGAGCTGTTTTTT; len: 15; d_gene: TRBD2; v_gene: TRBV30; j_gene: TRBJ2-2; abundance: -
CDR3aa: CASSPGTGNYGYTF; CDR3nt: TGTGCCAGTAGTCCCGGGACAGGGAACTATGGCTACACCTTC; len: 14; d_gene: TRBD1; v_gene: TRBV19; j_gene: TRBJ1-2; abundance: -
CDR3aa: CASSYFGTGLDEQYF; CDR3nt: TGTGCCAGCAGTTACTTCGGGACAGGGCTGGACGAGCAGTACTTC; len: 15; d_gene: TRBD1; v_gene: TRBV6-5; j_gene: TRBJ2-7; abundance: once
CDR3aa: CASSLISGTGSRGYTF; CDR3nt: TGTGCCAGTAGTTTAATATCCGGGACAGGATCGCGTGGCTACACCTTC; len: 16; d_gene: TRBD1; v_gene: TRBV19; j_gene: TRBJ1-2; abundance: -
CDR3aa: CASSMTGGTGELFF; CDR3nt: TGTGCCAGTAGTATGACAGGGGGCACCGGGGAGCTGTTTTTT; len: 14; d_gene: TRBD1; v_gene: TRBV19; j_gene: TRBJ2-2; abundance: -
CDR3aa: CASSKQGRYEQYF; CDR3nt: TGTGCCAGTAGTAAACAGGGCCGATACGAGCAGTACTTC; len: 13; d_gene: -; v_gene: TRBV19; j_gene: TRBJ2-7; abundance: -
CDR3aa: CASSLGQEETQYF; CDR3nt: TGTGCCAGCAGTTTAGGACAGGAGGAGACCCAGTACTTC; len: 13; d_gene: TRBD1; v_gene: TRBV6-5; j_gene: TRBJ2-5; abundance: -
CDR3aa: CSVGRQGGYGYTF; CDR3nt: TGCAGCGTTGGTAGACAGGGAGGCTATGGCTACACCTTC; len: 13; d_gene: TRBD1; v_gene: TRBV29-1; j_gene: TRBJ1-2; abundance: -
CDR3aa: CASREGQTNYGYTF; CDR3nt: TGTGCCAGCAGAGAGGGACAGACTAACTATGGCTACACCTTC; len: 14; d_gene: TRBD1; v_gene: TRBV6-1; j_gene: TRBJ1-2; abundance: once
CDR3aa: CASPPGSSNYGYTF; CDR3nt: TGTGCCAGCCCCCCGGGGTCCTCCAACTATGGCTACACCTTC; len: 14; d_gene: -; v_gene: TRBV2; j_gene: TRBJ1-2; abundance: few
CDR3aa: CASSSSVSTDTQYF; CDR3nt: TGTGCCAGCAGTTCCAGCGTTAGCACAGATACGCAGTATTTT; len: 14; d_gene: -; v_gene: TRBV2; j_gene: TRBJ2-3; abundance: -
CDR3aa: CASSLESSGISYEQYF; CDR3nt: TGTGCCAGCAGCTTAGAGAGTAGCGGGATTTCCTACGAGCAGTACTTC; len: 16; d_gene: TRBD2; v_gene: TRBV7-9; j_gene: TRBJ2-7; abundance: -
CDR3aa: CASSLAFQGGNTEAFF; CDR3nt: TGTGCCAGCAGCTTGGCCTTCCAAGGGGGGAACACTGAAGCTTTCTTT; len: 16; d_gene: -; v_gene: TRBV5-4; j_gene: TRBJ1-1; abundance: -
CDR3aa: CASSEIFGGVAKNIQYF; CDR3nt: TGTGCCAGCAGTGAAATTTTTGGCGGGGTAGCCAAAAACATTCAGTACTTC; len: 17; d_gene: -; v_gene: TRBV6-1; j_gene: TRBJ2-4; abundance: -
CDR3aa: CAFLGTGAYAGNTIYF; CDR3nt: TGTGCCTTCCTCGGGACAGGGGCGTACGCTGGAAACACCATATATTTT; len: 16; d_gene: TRBD1; v_gene: TRBV30; j_gene: TRBJ1-3; abundance: -
CDR3aa: CASSEFWTDSYNEQFF; CDR3nt: TGTGCCAGCAGTGAATTCTGGACTGATTCCTACAATGAGCAGTTCTTC; len: 16; d_gene: -; v_gene: TRBV25-1; j_gene: TRBJ2-1; abundance: -
CDR3aa: CASSLGLTGNEQFF; CDR3nt: TGTGCCAGCAGCTTAGGCCTGACTGGCAATGAGCAGTTCTTC; len: 14; d_gene: -; v_gene: TRBV7-6; j_gene: TRBJ2-1; abundance: once
CDR3aa: CASSYGLNEKLFF; CDR3nt: TGTGCCAGCAGTTACGGGCTCAATGAAAAACTGTTTTTT; len: 13; d_gene: -; v_gene: TRBV6-5; j_gene: TRBJ1-4; abundance: few
CDR3aa: CSAHLRRGGTSTDTQYF; CDR3nt: TGCAGCGCGCACCTGCGTCGCGGGGGGACTAGCACAGATACGCAGTATTTT; len: 17; d_gene: TRBD2; v_gene: TRBV29-1; j_gene: TRBJ2-3; abundance: -
CDR3aa: CASSLLVVGTSGYYNEQFF; CDR3nt: TGTGCCAGCAGCTTACTCGTTGTGGGGACTAGCGGTTATTACAATGAGCAGTTCTTC; len: 19; d_gene: TRBD2; v_gene: TRBV7-9; j_gene: TRBJ2-1; abundance: -
CDR3aa: CSAVPYNEQFF; CDR3nt: TGCAGTGCCGTCCCCTACAATGAGCAGTTCTTC; len: 11; d_gene: -; v_gene: TRBV20-1; j_gene: TRBJ2-1; abundance: -
CDR3aa: CASSWGTGPNEKLFF; CDR3nt: TGTGCCAGCAGCTGGGGGACAGGGCCCAATGAAAAACTGTTTTTT; len: 15; d_gene: TRBD1; v_gene: TRBV5-6; j_gene: TRBJ1-4; abundance: few
CDR3aa: CASSLMGLRQETQYF; CDR3nt: TGTGCCAGCAGCTTAATGGGACTGCGCCAAGAGACCCAGTACTTC; len: 15; d_gene: -; v_gene: TRBV7-6; j_gene: TRBJ2-5; abundance: many
CDR3aa: CSVASGQGFNYGYTF; CDR3nt: TGCAGCGTTGCCTCTGGACAGGGGTTCAACTATGGCTACACCTTC; len: 15; d_gene: TRBD1; v_gene: TRBV29-1; j_gene: TRBJ1-2; abundance: -
CDR3aa: CASSLGLIASYNEQFF; CDR3nt: TGTGCCAGCAGCTTAGGCCTGATAGCTTCCTACAATGAGCAGTTCTTC; len: 16; d_gene: -; v_gene: TRBV13; j_gene: TRBJ2-1; abundance: -
CDR3aa: CASSFTTSSEQYF; CDR3nt: TGTGCCAGCAGTTTTACCACTAGCTCAGAGCAGTACTTC; len: 13; d_gene: -; v_gene: TRBV28; j_gene: TRBJ2-7; abundance: -